The 29 T cell receptor beta chains in this list originate from one sample, sequenced in a study of blood T cell repertoires in COVID-19. Here immunoSEQ multiplex PCR was the method, and the copy in TCRdb shows in-frame clones only, minus some. The top ten clones hold more than 5.5% of a sample with 60,000 to 95,000 clones, approximately 88% of them seen once. Sequencing was done on a sample of peripheral blood. These receptors originate from a woman in her 50s with acute or convalescent COVID-19.

V and J are TRBV7-6 and TRBJ2-1; D tentatively fits TRBD1 or TRBD2 (5 bases each). V lost 5 bases, J lost 5 bases, and 16 bases lay in between. Germline assignment: CDR1 SGHVS and CDR2 FNYEAQ. The CDR3 totals 15 residues. The CDR3 protein is CASSLGASSNNEQFF. In nucleotides, the CDR3 is TGTGCCAGCAGCCTAGGGGCTAGCTCGAACAATGAGCAGTTCTTC. Using reference TRBV7-6 and TRBJ2-1 for the parts outside the CDR3, the full variable domain is GAGVSQSPRYKVTKRGQDVALRCDPISGHVSLYWYRQALGQGPEFLTYFNYEAQQDKSGLPNDRFSAERPEGSISTLTIQRTEQRDSAMYRCASSLGASSNNEQFFGPGTRLTVL.

The chain couples TRBV27 to TRBJ1-4; TRBD1 matches at 12 bases. Per germline, CDR1 MNHEY and CDR2 SMNVEV (reference sequence). J lost 8 bases, V lost 5 bases, and 9 bases had no gene match. The CDR3 totals 16 residues. The CDR3 DNA follows: TGTGCCAGCAGTCGAAACCCCGGGACAGGGGGCGAAAAACTGTTTTTT. Its translation is CASSRNPGTGGEKLFF. Filled out from reference TRBV27 and TRBJ1-4, the complete variable domain reads EAQVTQNPRYLITVTGKKLTVTCSQNMNHEYMSWYRQDPGLGLRQIYYSMNVEVTDKGDVPEGYKVSRKEKRNFPLILESPSPNQTSLYFCASSRNPGTGGEKLFFGSGTQLSVL.

This clone was counted a single time. This CDR3 is CASLRGYEVRGYTF. The CDR3 region has the DNA TGTGCCAGCCTCCGGGGGTACGAGGTCCGCGGCTACACCTTC. V gene TRBV28 combines with J gene TRBJ1-2, with D possibly being TRBD1 (5 bases). Trimming took 8 bases from V and 8 from J, leaving 21 bases between them. This CDR3 has 14 residues. Germline values: CDR1 MDHEN, CDR2 SYDVKM.

The chain recombines TRBV7-9 with TRBJ1-1, with D unclear. CDR3 length: 13 amino acids. The V gene's germline CDR1 is SEHNR and CDR2 FQNEAQ (reference sequence). V lost 2 bases, J lost 4 bases, and 8 bases lay in between. CDR3 amino acids: CASSLSAVTEAFF. The CDR3, as DNA: TGTGCCAGCAGCTTATCAGCGGTCACTGAAGCTTTCTTT.

With regard to this clone: Sequence at one end of the junction differs from germline and may be a read error. The chain carries TRBV7-7 and TRBJ2-3, with TRBD2 matching 11 bases. The CDR3 runs 16 residues. Germline CDR1 is SSHAT and CDR2 is FNYEAQ (reference sequence). The CDR3 loop reads CASSQGLAGSTDTQYF. CDR3 bases: TGTGCTAGCAGCCAAGGACTAGCGGGCTCCACAGATACGCAGTATTTT.

This rearrangement joins TRBV5-1 to TRBJ1-5; 7 nucleotides match TRBD1. CDR1 and CDR2 (germline): SGHRS, YFSETQ. The CDR3 extends over 18 amino acids. Losses at the gene ends were 4 bases for V and 0 bases for J; bases not matched to a gene: 13. The CDR3 sequence: CASSQGQPTYYSNQPQHF. The CDR3 bases are TGCGCCAGCAGCCAGGGACAGCCTACCTATTATAGCAATCAGCCCCAGCATTTT.

The chain employs TRBV2 and TRBJ1-5, with 7 bases identical to TRBD1. Trimming removed 3 bases from V and 7 bases from J; junction bases left unmatched: 3. The CDR3 is 13 amino acids. Looked up from germline, CDR1 is SNHLY and CDR2 is FYNNEI. The CDR3 protein is CASSDTGVQPQHF. Written as DNA, the CDR3 is TGTGCCAGCAGTGATACAGGGGTGCAGCCCCAGCATTTT.

This chain links TRBV19 with TRBJ2-1; 8 nucleotides line up with TRBD1. This CDR3 comprises 14 residues. The V and J ends lost 3 bases and 6 bases, in that order; junction bases with no gene match: 4. The V gene's germline CDR1 is LNHDA and CDR2 SQIVND (reference sequence). CDR3 region: CASSMQGAFNEQFF. DNA for the CDR3: TGTGCCAGTAGTATGCAGGGGGCCTTCAATGAGCAGTTCTTC.

Points on this clone: Distinct nucleotide sequences in the sample also encode this CDR3. This rearrangement joins TRBV19 to TRBJ1-1, with D maybe TRBD1 (6 bases). The CDR3 totals 14 residues. The V end was cut by 3 bases, the J end by 1 base, with 9 bases between. The germline gives CDR1 LNHDA, CDR2 SQIVND (reference sequence). The CDR3 bases are TGTGCCAGTAGTATCGGACAGACGAACACTGAAGCTTTCTTT. It codes for CASSIGQTNTEAFF. Full variable domain (missing parts from reference TRBV19 and TRBJ1-1): DGGITQSPKYLFRKEGQNVTLSCEQNLNHDAMYWYRQDPGQGLRLIYYSQIVNDFQKGDIAEGYSVSREKKESFPLTVTSAQKNPTAFYLCASSIGQTNTEAFFGQGTRLTVV.

V and J are TRBV6-5 and TRBJ1-5; tentative D call: TRBD1 (5 bases). Germline CDR1 is MNHEY and CDR2 is SVGAGI. V was pared by 6 bases and J by 5 bases, with 11 bases between. The CDR3 contains 13 residues. The CDR3 region has the DNA TGTGCCAGCAGCCGCGACAGAGATCAGCCCCAGCATTTT. Its protein product is CASSRDRDQPQHF.

This clone came up a few times. The chain has TRBV19 and TRBJ1-1; D perhaps matches TRBD1 (5 bases). CDR1 and CDR2 from the germline V gene are LNHDA and SQIVND (reference sequence). V lost 9 bases and J lost 3, with 11 bases in between. The CDR3 consists of 12 residues. The CDR3 is CASVWGDTEAFF. CDR3 nucleotides: TGTGCCAGCGTCTGGGGGGACACTGAAGCTTTCTTT. The full variable domain, completed using reference TRBV19 and TRBJ1-1, is DGGITQSPKYLFRKEGQNVTLSCEQNLNHDAMYWYRQDPGQGLRLIYYSQIVNDFQKGDIAEGYSVSREKKESFPLTVTSAQKNPTAFYLCASVWGDTEAFFGQGTRLTVV.

The chain is built from TRBV3-1 (or the pseudogene TRBV3-2) and TRBJ2-5; a weak D match, TRBD2 (6 bases). The CDR3 covers 15 residues. V dropped 4 bases and J dropped 3 bases, with 15 bases sitting between them. Germline V gene lookup returns CDR1 LGHDT and CDR2 YNNKEL (reference sequence). The CDR3 DNA reads as TGTGCCAGCAGCCCCTCGGGACTCCAAAAAGAGACCCAGTACTTC. It specifies CASSPSGLQKETQYF.

The chain is built from TRBV6-2 or TRBV6-3 and TRBJ2-1; the D gene is possibly TRBD1 (5 bases). The germline V gene has CDR1 MNHEY and CDR2 SVGEGT. This CDR3 has 11 amino acids. V was shortened by 5 bases and J by 10 bases, with 9 bases between the two germline ends. The CDR3 spells CASSPGLEQFF. The CDR3 DNA follows: TGTGCCAGCAGTCCAGGGCTAGAGCAGTTCTTC.

The V and J genes are TRBV6-5 and TRBJ1-1, with TRBD1 matching over 7 bases. V was pared by 6 bases and J by 0 bases, with 7 bases of the junction left unmatched. This CDR3 region has 15 residues. Germline lookup yields CDR1 MNHEY and CDR2 SVGAGI. CDR3 region: CASRDRSAMNTEAFF. CDR3 bases: TGTGCCAGCAGGGACAGGAGCGCTATGAACACTGAAGCTTTCTTT.

This chain links TRBV7-8 with TRBJ2-2; TRBD2 agrees at 8 bases. The ends lost 10 bases at V and 5 bases at J; junction bases unmatched: 9. The germline gives CDR1 SGHVS, CDR2 FQNEAQ. This CDR3 region has 14 residues. The CDR3 DNA sequence: TGTGCCACGGGAGGGTCCCAGGGGACCGGGGAGCTGTTTTTT. It specifies CATGGSQGTGELFF.

V is TRBV14 and J is TRBJ1-2, with 7 positions matching TRBD1. V lost 0 bases, J lost 7 bases, and 5 bases stayed unmatched. CDR1 is SGHDN and CDR2 is FVKESK in the germline V gene. This CDR3 is built from 14 residues. In nucleotides, the CDR3 is TGTGCCAGCAGCCAAGAGCTGACAGGGCTTGGCTACACCTTC. This gives the protein CASSQELTGLGYTF.

This sequence joins TRBV6-5 and TRBJ2-3, with D unclear. This CDR3 spans 12 amino acids. The V gene lost 6 bases and the J gene lost 2 bases, with 6 bases spanning the gap. CDR1 and CDR2 from the germline V gene are MNHEY and SVGAGI. CDR3 sequence: CASRPHTDTQYF. The CDR3 DNA is TGTGCCAGCAGACCACACACAGATACGCAGTATTTT.

The CDR3 nucleotides read TGTGCCAGCAGCCCAGGATTGACAGAGTCCTACGAGCAGTACTTC. The encoded protein is CASSPGLTESYEQYF. The V and J genes are TRBV9 and TRBJ2-7, with D possibly being TRBD1 (5 bases). The germline V and J ends were trimmed by 4 bases and 1 base, with 15 bases remaining between them. Germline V gives CDR1 SGDLS, CDR2 YYNGEE. The CDR3 covers 15 residues. Full variable domain (remainder filled in from reference TRBV9 and TRBJ2-7): DSGVTQTPKHLITATGQRVTLRCSPRSGDLSVYWYQQSLDQGLQFLIQYYNGEERAKGNILERFSAQQFPDLHSELNLSSLELGDSALYFCASSPGLTESYEQYFGPGTRLTVT.

The rearrangement links TRBV6-5 to TRBJ2-4; TRBD1 is a possible D gene (5 bases). The germline V and J ends were trimmed by 6 bases and 10 bases, with 19 bases remaining between them. CDR3 length: 14 residues. Per the germline V gene, CDR1 is MNHEY and CDR2 is SVGAGI. The CDR3 spells CASSGNLGVGIQYF. DNA for the CDR3: TGTGCCAGCAGCGGAAACCTAGGGGTTGGGATTCAGTACTTC.

The V and J genes are TRBV6-5 and TRBJ1-2; D remains ambiguous. The V end lost 5 bases, the J end lost 4 bases, and 17 bases lay between the germline ends. The CDR3 is 15 amino acids. Germline CDR1 is MNHEY and CDR2 is SVGAGI. The CDR3 spells CASSTELRGTYGYTF. As DNA, the CDR3 is TGTGCCAGCAGTACAGAATTACGGGGTACCTATGGCTACACCTTC.

This chain uses TRBV27 with TRBJ1-6, with TRBD1 matching over 9 bases. Germline values: CDR1 MNHEY, CDR2 SMNVEV (reference sequence). The CDR3 totals 15 residues. After removal of 4 bases from V and 7 bases from J, the junction contained 5 bases not matched to a gene. CDR3 sequence (DNA): TGTGCCAGCAGTTCCAGGACAGGGGCAAATTCACCCCTCCACTTT. This codes for CASSSRTGANSPLHF.

The V and J genes are TRBV10-3 and TRBJ1-6; a weak D match, TRBD1 (6 bases). From germline, CDR1 is ENHRY and CDR2 SYGVKD. The CDR3 is 13 amino acids. V dropped 10 bases and J dropped 7 bases, with 14 bases sitting between them. The CDR3 here is CATPRQGNSPLHF. The CDR3 coding sequence is TGTGCCACCCCTCGGCAGGGGAATTCACCCCTCCACTTT.

The gene calls are TRBV3-1 (or the pseudogene TRBV3-2) and TRBJ2-7; 11 bases agree with TRBD2. In germline, CDR1 is LGHDT, CDR2 YNNKEL (reference sequence). The CDR3 contains 14 residues. V was clipped by 6 bases and J by 3 bases; unmatched bases: 4. Here the CDR3 DNA reads TGTGCCAGCAGTCCGACTAGCGGGGTCTACGAGCAGTACTTC. Its translation: CASSPTSGVYEQYF.

The chain combines TRBV3-1 (or the pseudogene TRBV3-2) with TRBJ1-3, with a tentative D call TRBD1 (5 bases). The V end was cut by 4 bases, the J end by 3 bases, with 10 bases between. The V gene's germline CDR1 is LGHDT and CDR2 YNNKEL (reference sequence). The length of the CDR3 is 14 residues. The CDR3 is CASSPSGGGNTIYF. CDR3 bases: TGTGCCAGCAGCCCTAGCGGGGGTGGAAACACCATATATTTT.

The chain combines TRBV6-2 or TRBV6-3 with TRBJ2-7; 7 bases are shared with TRBD2. CDR1 is MNHEY, CDR2 SVGEGT, per germline. Germline trimming cut 5 bases from V and 3 bases from J; bases unmatched to any gene: 13. The CDR3 loop spans 16 amino acids. DNA for the CDR3: TGTGCCAGCAGTCCCTTCGGGAGCGGGAAGTTCTACGAGCAGTACTTC. Translated: CASSPFGSGKFYEQYF.

This clone was counted once. This chain joins TRBV3-1 (or the pseudogene TRBV3-2) and TRBJ1-2; the match to TRBD1 covers 9 bases. The CDR3 runs 14 residues. V was clipped by 5 bases and J by 8 bases; unmatched bases: 9. From germline, CDR1 is LGHDT and CDR2 YNNKEL (reference sequence). CDR3: CASSWRTGEDGYTF. In nucleotides, the CDR3 is TGTGCCAGCAGCTGGAGGACAGGGGAGGACGGCTACACCTTC.

The rearrangement uses TRBV5-6 and TRBJ2-3, with 7 bases aligning to TRBD2. Per the germline V gene, CDR1 is SGHDT and CDR2 is YYEEEE. This CDR3 is built from 17 residues. With V trimmed by 6 bases and J by 2 bases, 15 bases remained unmatched. CDR3 DNA sequence: TGTGCCAGCACCCTGTTAGCTAGCGGAGAATACACAGATACGCAGTATTTT. It encodes CASTLLASGEYTDTQYF.

Here the CDR3 reads CASSYSESGGALSTDTQYF. The CDR3 DNA is TGTGCCAGCAGTTACTCGGAAAGCGGGGGGGCCTTGAGCACAGATACGCAGTATTTT. This chain connects TRBV2 to TRBJ2-3; 10 bases map to TRBD2. J lost 0 bases, V lost 5 bases, and 14 bases had no gene match. There are 19 residues in the CDR3. Germline CDR1 reads SNHLY; CDR2 reads FYNNEI.

The V gene is TRBV7-9, the J gene TRBJ1-2, with a possible D match to TRBD1 (5 bases). Between the trimmed V and J ends, which lost 2 bases and 7 bases, there was a span of 14 bases. The CDR3 runs to 14 residues. CDR1 SEHNR and CDR2 FQNEAQ come from the germline V gene (reference sequence). The CDR3 protein is CASSLPGQGGGYTF. The CDR3 DNA reads as TGTGCCAGCAGCTTACCTGGGCAGGGTGGTGGCTACACCTTC.